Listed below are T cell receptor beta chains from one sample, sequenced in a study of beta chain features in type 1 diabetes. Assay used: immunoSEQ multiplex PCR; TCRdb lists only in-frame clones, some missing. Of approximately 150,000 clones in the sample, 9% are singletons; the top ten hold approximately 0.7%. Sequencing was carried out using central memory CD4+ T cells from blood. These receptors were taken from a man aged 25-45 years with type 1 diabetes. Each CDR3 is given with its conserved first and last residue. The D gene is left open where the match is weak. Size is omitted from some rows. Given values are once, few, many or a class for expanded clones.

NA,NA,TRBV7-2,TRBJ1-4,CASTLRGGKLFF,TGTGCCAGCACCCTAAGGGGAGGAAAACTGTTTTTT
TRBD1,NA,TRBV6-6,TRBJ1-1,CASQGDYTEAFF,TGTGCCAGCCAGGGGGACTACACTGAAGCTTTCTTT
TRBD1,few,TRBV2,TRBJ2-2,CASSKMPGQGNTGELFF,TGTGCCAGCAGTAAAATGCCGGGACAGGGGAACACCGGGGAGCTGTTTTTT
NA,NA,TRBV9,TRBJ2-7,CASSVGLTSYEQYF,TGTGCCAGCAGCGTAGGCCTTACATCCTACGAGCAGTACTTC
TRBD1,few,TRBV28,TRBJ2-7,CASSSGQGISYEQYF,TGTGCCAGCAGTTCCGGACAGGGGATCTCCTACGAGCAGTACTTC
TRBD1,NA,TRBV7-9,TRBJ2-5,CASSLGRQGETQYF,TGTGCCAGCAGCTTAGGCAGACAGGGAGAGACCCAGTACTTC
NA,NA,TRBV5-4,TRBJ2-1,CASSLNQGNNEQFF,TGTGCCAGCAGCTTGAACCAGGGGAACAATGAGCAGTTCTTC
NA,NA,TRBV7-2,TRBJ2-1,CASSFGLAQGNEQFF,TGTGCCAGCAGCTTTGGTCTAGCCCAGGGGAATGAGCAGTTCTTC
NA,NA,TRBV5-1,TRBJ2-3,CASSLIQGTDTQYF,TGCGCCAGCAGCTTGATTCAGGGCACAGATACGCAGTATTTT
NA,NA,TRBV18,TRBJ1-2,CASSPSMGVFNYGYTF,TGTGCCAGCTCACCAAGTATGGGCGTGTTTAACTATGGCTACACCTTC
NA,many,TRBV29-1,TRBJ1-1,CSVSRETEAFF,TGCAGCGTTAGCAGGGAAACTGAAGCTTTCTTT
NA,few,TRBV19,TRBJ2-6,CASSNRDASGANVLTF,TGTGCCAGTAGTAACAGGGACGCCTCTGGGGCCAACGTCCTGACTTTC
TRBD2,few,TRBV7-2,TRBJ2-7,CASSLGTSGATSSYEQYF,TGTGCCAGCAGCCTAGGGACTAGCGGGGCTACCAGCTCCTACGAGCAGTACTTC
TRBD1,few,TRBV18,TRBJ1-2,CASSPTGDFNYGYTF,TGTGCCAGCTCACCGACAGGGGATTTCAACTATGGCTACACCTTC
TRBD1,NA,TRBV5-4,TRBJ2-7,CASSLLGGSGEQYF,TGTGCCAGCAGCTTGTTAGGGGGCTCTGGCGAGCAGTACTTC
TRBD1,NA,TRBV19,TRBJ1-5,CARTGASNQPQHF,TGTGCCAGAACAGGGGCGAGCAATCAGCCCCAGCATTTT
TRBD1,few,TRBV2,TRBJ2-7,CASSEGQGAYEQYF,TGTGCCAGCAGTGAAGGACAGGGTGCCTACGAGCAGTACTTC
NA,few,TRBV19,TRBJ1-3,CATRQLSDSGNTIYF,TGTGCCACCAGACAGCTCTCCGACTCTGGAAACACCATATATTTT
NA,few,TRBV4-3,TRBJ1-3,CASSQQTGNTIYF,TGCGCCAGCAGCCAACAAACAGGAAACACCATATATTTT
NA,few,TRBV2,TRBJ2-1,CASAEGGARGEQFF,TGTGCCAGCGCGGAGGGGGGGGCAAGGGGTGAGCAGTTCTTC
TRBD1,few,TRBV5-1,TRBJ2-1,CASSLMSGGVNEQFF,TGCGCCAGCAGCTTGATGTCAGGGGGAGTCAATGAGCAGTTCTTC
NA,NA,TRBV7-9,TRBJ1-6,CASSFNYSPLHF,TGTGCCAGCAGCTTTAACTATTCACCCCTCCACTTT